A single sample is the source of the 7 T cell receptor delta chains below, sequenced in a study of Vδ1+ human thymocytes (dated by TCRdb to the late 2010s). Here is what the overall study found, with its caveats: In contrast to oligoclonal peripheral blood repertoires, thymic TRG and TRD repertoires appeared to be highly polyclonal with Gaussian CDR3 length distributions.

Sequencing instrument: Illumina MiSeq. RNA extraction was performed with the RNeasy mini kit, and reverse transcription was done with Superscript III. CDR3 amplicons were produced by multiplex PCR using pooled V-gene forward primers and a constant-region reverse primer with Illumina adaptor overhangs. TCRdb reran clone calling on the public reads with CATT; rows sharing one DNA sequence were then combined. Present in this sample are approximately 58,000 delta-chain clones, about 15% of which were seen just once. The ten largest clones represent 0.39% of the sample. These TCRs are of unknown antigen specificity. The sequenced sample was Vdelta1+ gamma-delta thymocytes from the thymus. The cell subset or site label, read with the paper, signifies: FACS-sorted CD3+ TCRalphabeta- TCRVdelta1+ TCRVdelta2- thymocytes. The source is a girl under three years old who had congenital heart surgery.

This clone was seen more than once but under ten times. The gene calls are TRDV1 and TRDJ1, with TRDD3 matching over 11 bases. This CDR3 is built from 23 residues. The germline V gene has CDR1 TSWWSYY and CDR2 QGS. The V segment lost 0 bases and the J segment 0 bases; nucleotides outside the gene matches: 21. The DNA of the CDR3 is TGTGCTCTTGGGGAACTAATTTCCCCCTTGCTGGGGGATACACGCCGGTACACCGATAAACTCATCTTT. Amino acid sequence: CALGELISPLLGDTRRYTDKLIF.

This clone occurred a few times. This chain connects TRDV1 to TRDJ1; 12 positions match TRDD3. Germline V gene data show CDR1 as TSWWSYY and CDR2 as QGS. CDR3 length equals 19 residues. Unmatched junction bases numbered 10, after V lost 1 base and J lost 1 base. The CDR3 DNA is TGTGCTCTTGGGGAACGTTTCTGGGGGATACGCCCGTCCACCGATAAACTCATCTTT. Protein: CALGERFWGIRPSTDKLIF.

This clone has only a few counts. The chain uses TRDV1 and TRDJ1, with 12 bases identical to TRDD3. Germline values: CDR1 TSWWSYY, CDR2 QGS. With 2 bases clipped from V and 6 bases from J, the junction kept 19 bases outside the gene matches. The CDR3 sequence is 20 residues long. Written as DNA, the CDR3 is TGTGCTCTTGGGGAATCCCGATTTACGAGACTGGGGGATACTCGAAATAAACTCATCTTT. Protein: CALGESRFTRLGDTRNKLIF.

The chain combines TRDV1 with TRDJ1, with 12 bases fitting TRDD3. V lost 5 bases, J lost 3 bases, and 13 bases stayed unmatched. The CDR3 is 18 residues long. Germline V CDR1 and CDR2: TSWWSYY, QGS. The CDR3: CALGFSFVLGDTPDKLIF. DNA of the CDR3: TGTGCTCTTGGGTTCTCCTTTGTACTGGGGGATACCCCCGATAAACTCATCTTT.

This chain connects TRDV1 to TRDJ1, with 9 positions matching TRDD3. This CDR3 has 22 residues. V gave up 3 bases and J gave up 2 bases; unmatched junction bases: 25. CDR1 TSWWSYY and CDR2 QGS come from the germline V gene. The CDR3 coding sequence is TGTGCTCTTGGGGACCAATCTCGGGCCTTCCTGAGGGGGATACAGGGGACCGATAAACTCATCTTT. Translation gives CALGDQSRAFLRGIQGTDKLIF.

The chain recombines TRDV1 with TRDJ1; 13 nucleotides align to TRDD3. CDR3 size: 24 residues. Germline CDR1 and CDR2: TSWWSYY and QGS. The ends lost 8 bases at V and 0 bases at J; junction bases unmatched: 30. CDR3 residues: CALRAPCRGSYWGIREDYTDKLIF. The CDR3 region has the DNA TGTGCTCTTAGGGCCCCCTGCCGAGGGTCTTACTGGGGGATACGCGAGGATTACACCGATAAACTCATCTTT.

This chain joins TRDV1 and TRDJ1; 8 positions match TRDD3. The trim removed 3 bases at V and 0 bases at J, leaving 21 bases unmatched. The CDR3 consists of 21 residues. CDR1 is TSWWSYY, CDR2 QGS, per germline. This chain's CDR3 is CALGDPSYARLGGSYTDKLIF. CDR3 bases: TGTGCTCTTGGGGACCCCTCCTACGCGAGACTGGGGGGCTCGTACACCGATAAACTCATCTTT.